The 20 T cell receptor beta chains presented below share a single source sample, sequenced in a study of CD8+CD57+ T cells in acquired aplastic anemia. Genomic DNA, serving as template, underwent TCR beta VDJ and CDR3 profiling. TCRdb re-called the reads with MiXCR, one entry per CDR3 protein. The repertoire holds around 68,000 distinct CDR3 sequences, with under 65% as singletons. What was sequenced was sorted CD4+, CD8+, or CD8+CD57+ T cells (not recorded which) from PBMCs. These receptor sequences come from a human donor in good health, serving as a control.

This clonotype was seen many times. This chain uses TRBV12-3 or TRBV12-4 with TRBJ2-1; 7 bases are shared with TRBD1. This CDR3 has 14 amino acids. V trimming: 7 bases; J trimming: 5 bases; junction bases outside the gene matches: 8. The DNA of the CDR3 is TGTGCCAGCACCTTGGGGACAGTCCACAATGAGCAGTTCTTC. It specifies CASTLGTVHNEQFF.

This rearrangement joins TRBV29-1 to TRBJ2-7; tentative D call: TRBD2 (6 bases). Deletions cut 4 bases from V and 6 bases from J, with 19 bases between. CDR1 is SQVTM, CDR2 ANQGSEA, per germline. The CDR3 covers 14 residues. The chain's CDR3 is CSVGGLLGEVEQYF. Here the CDR3 DNA reads TGCAGCGTTGGGGGGTTGTTGGGGGAGGTCGAGCAGTACTTC.

This clonotype showed up just a few times. The chain joins TRBV12-3 or TRBV12-4 to TRBJ1-2; 7 positions agree with TRBD1. The CDR3 is made up of 13 amino acids. The V gene end was trimmed by 3 bases and the J gene end by 2 bases; junction bases not matched to a gene: 0. This chain's CDR3 is CASSLDRNYGYTF. The CDR3 DNA reads as TGTGCCAGCAGTTTGGACAGGAACTATGGCTACACCTTC.

This clonotype was observed at least ten times. The rearrangement uses TRBV7-9 and TRBJ1-5; 8 positions match TRBD1. The CDR3 length is 15 residues. Unmatched junction bases numbered 3, after V lost 5 bases and J lost 0 bases. Germline V gives CDR1 SEHNR, CDR2 FQNEAQ (reference sequence). CDR3 protein: CASSRTGYSNQPQHF. CDR3 DNA sequence: TGTGCCAGCAGCAGGACAGGGTATAGCAATCAGCCCCAGCATTTT.

The CDR3 region has the DNA TGTGCCAGCAACACCATAATGGTAGGGGGGCCTGAAGCTTTCTTT. It encodes CASNTIMVGGPEAFF. The chain recombines TRBV28 with TRBJ1-1; possible D gene TRBD1, 6 bases. Germline CDR1 and CDR2: MDHEN and SYDVKM. Trimming took 7 bases from V and 6 from J, leaving 21 bases between them. The CDR3 covers 15 residues.

This clonotype has ten or more counts. The gene calls are TRBV6-1 and TRBJ1-2, with a weak D call TRBD1 (5 bases). Trimming pared 1 base from V and 4 bases from J, leaving 10 bases between. The CDR3 length is 14 residues. Germline CDR1 and CDR2: MNHNS and SASEGT. CDR3 residues: CASSEGDVSYGYTF. For the CDR3, the DNA is TGTGCCAGCAGTGAAGGGGACGTAAGCTATGGCTACACCTTC.

The chain recombines TRBV29-1 with TRBJ1-1, with D unclear. Germline V gives CDR1 SQVTM, CDR2 ANQGSEA. This CDR3 comprises 12 residues. V lost 5 bases to trimming and J lost 3 bases, with 10 bases between them. The CDR3 here is CSVSVAHTEAFF. CDR3 sequence (DNA): TGCAGCGTTTCCGTAGCTCACACTGAAGCTTTCTTT.

The genes are TRBV10-1 and TRBJ2-7; 15 bases line up with TRBD2. V shed 6 bases, J shed 1 base, and the junction held 4 bases outside the gene matches. The CDR3 has 16 residues. The germline V gene encodes CDR1 WNHNN and CDR2 SYGVQD (reference sequence). The CDR3 spells CASSGGTSGRSYEQYF. CDR3 sequence (DNA): TGCGCCAGCAGCGGAGGGACTAGCGGGAGGTCCTACGAGCAGTACTTC.

This clonotype was seen at least ten times. The chain is built from TRBV2 and TRBJ1-2, with D possibly matching TRBD1 (6 bases). CDR3 length equals 15 residues. V was trimmed by 2 bases and J by 2 bases, leaving 12 bases between them. The V gene's germline CDR1 is SNHLY and CDR2 FYNNEI. The CDR3 region has the DNA TGTGCCAGCAGTGAAAAACAGGGCCGCAACTATGGCTACACCTTC. This translates into CASSEKQGRNYGYTF.

In this sample, this clonotype turned up many times. The V gene is TRBV27, the J gene TRBJ1-2; no definite D call. V lost 7 bases, J lost 5 bases, and 8 bases lay in between. CDR3 length equals 11 residues. Germline V gives CDR1 MNHEY, CDR2 SMNVEV (reference sequence). CDR3 nucleotides: TGTGCCAGCACAAATGGGTATGGCTACACCTTC. Translation: CASTNGYGYTF.

In this sample, this clonotype turned up many times. This chain links TRBV12-3 or TRBV12-4 with TRBJ2-1; no definite D call. V was trimmed by 7 bases and J by 2 bases, leaving 15 bases between them. This CDR3 region has 15 residues. The CDR3 spells CASNDPKSAYNEQFF. CDR3 nucleotide sequence: TGTGCCAGCAACGACCCCAAGAGCGCCTACAATGAGCAGTTCTTC.

Many counts were recorded for this clonotype. The rearrangement uses TRBV3-1 and TRBJ1-2, with TRBD1 matching over 7 bases. This CDR3 contains 14 residues. CDR1 and CDR2 from the germline V gene are LGHDT and YNNKEL (reference sequence). Losses at the gene ends were 2 bases for V and 4 bases for J; bases not matched to a gene: 4. CDR3 bases: TGTGCCAGCAGCCAATCTGGACAGGCCTATGGCTACACCTTC. Amino acids: CASSQSGQAYGYTF.

V usage is TRBV29-1 and J usage is TRBJ2-3, with D unresolved. CDR1 is SQVTM, CDR2 ANQGSEA, per germline. V lost 1 base and J 0 bases, leaving 11 bases between the germline ends. This CDR3 spans 15 amino acids. CDR3 sequence: CSVEGGQRSTDTQYF. The CDR3 DNA reads as TGCAGCGTTGAAGGCGGCCAGCGTAGCACAGATACGCAGTATTTT.

The genes are TRBV2 and TRBJ2-7; D possibly corresponds to TRBD2 (6 bases). Germline assignment: CDR1 SNHLY and CDR2 FYNNEI. V was shortened by 9 bases and J by 6 bases, with 12 bases between the two germline ends. The length of the CDR3 is 11 residues. CDR3 residues: CASGTAGEQYF. The CDR3 nucleotides are TGTGCCAGTGGGACTGCCGGCGAGCAGTACTTC.

The sample holds a few counts of this clonotype. The chain has TRBV7-2 and TRBJ2-7; 9 bases align to TRBD1. This CDR3 is built from 13 residues. The germline V gene has CDR1 SGHTA and CDR2 FQGNSA. V lost 10 bases to trimming and J lost 2 bases; unmatched junction nucleotides: 6. The CDR3 is CATGQGITYEQYF. DNA of the CDR3: TGTGCCACAGGACAGGGGATCACCTACGAGCAGTACTTC.

There are many counts of this clonotype. The genes are TRBV24-1 and TRBJ1-1; D uncertain. CDR3 length: 14 amino acids. V was trimmed by 2 bases and J by 5 bases, leaving 11 bases between them. From germline, CDR1 is KGHDR and CDR2 SFDVKD. The CDR3 here is CATSDSRSGTEAFF. The CDR3 nucleotides are TGTGCCACCAGTGATTCGCGGTCGGGGACTGAAGCTTTCTTT.

The count of this clonotype is one. The J gene is TRBJ2-7, the V gene TRBV28, with TRBD1 matching over 9 bases. There are 14 residues in the CDR3. J lost 3 bases, V lost 10 bases, and 10 bases had no gene match. Germline CDR1 MDHEN, CDR2 SYDVKM. CDR3 coding DNA: TGTGCCACCTTGAGACAGGGGGTGAGCTACGAGCAGTACTTC. Protein sequence: CATLRQGVSYEQYF.

The CDR3 DNA follows: TGCAGTGCTAGAGACAGGGGGCGCACAGATACGCAGTATTTT. Protein product: CSARDRGRTDTQYF. V and J are TRBV20-1 and TRBJ2-3, with TRBD1 matching 8 bases. Germline CDR1 reads DFQATT; CDR2 reads SNEGSKA (reference sequence). CDR3 length equals 14 residues. Trimming cost V 0 bases and J 1 base; bases outside gene matches: 0.

Concerning this clonotype itself: Sequence at one end of the junction differs from germline and may be a read error. The genes are TRBV9 and TRBJ2-3; 7 nucleotides agree with TRBD2. Germline-derived CDR1 and CDR2 are SGDLS and YYNGEE. This CDR3 is built from 16 residues. Here the CDR3 reads CASSPKTSSRSDTQYF. In DNA form, the CDR3 reads TGTGCCAGCAGCCCTAAGACTAGCTCGAGGTCAGACACGCAGTATTTT.

V is TRBV29-1 and J is TRBJ1-1; D remains ambiguous. This CDR3 is 12 amino acids long. The V end was cut by 4 bases, the J end by 4 bases, with 10 bases between. CDR1 and CDR2 from the germline V gene are SQVTM and ANQGSEA. This chain's CDR3 is CSVGGVGTEAFF. CDR3 nucleotides: TGCAGCGTTGGGGGTGTCGGCACTGAAGCTTTCTTT.